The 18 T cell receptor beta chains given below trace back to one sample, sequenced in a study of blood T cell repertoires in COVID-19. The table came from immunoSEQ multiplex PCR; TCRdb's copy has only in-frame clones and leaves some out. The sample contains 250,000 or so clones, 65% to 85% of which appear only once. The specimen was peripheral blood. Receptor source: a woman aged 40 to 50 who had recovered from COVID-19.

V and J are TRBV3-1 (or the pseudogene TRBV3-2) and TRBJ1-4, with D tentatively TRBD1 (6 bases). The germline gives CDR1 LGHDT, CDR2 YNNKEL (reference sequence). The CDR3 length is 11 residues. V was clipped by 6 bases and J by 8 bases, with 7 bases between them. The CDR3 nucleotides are TGTGCCAGCAGTAGGGGGGAAAAACTGTTTTTT. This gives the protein CASSRGEKLFF.

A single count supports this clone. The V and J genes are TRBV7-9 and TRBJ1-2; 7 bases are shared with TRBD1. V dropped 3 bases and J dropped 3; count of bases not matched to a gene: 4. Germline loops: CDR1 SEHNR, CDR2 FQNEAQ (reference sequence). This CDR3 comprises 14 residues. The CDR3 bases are TGTGCCAGCAGCTTGACAGGGCTCCACTATGGCTACACCTTC. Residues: CASSLTGLHYGYTF.

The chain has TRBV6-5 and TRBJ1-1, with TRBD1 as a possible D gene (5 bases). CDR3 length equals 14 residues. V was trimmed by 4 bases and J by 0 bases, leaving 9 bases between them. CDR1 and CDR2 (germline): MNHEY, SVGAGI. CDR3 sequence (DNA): TGTGCCAGCAGTTGGGGCAACCTGAACACTGAAGCTTTCTTT. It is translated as CASSWGNLNTEAFF.

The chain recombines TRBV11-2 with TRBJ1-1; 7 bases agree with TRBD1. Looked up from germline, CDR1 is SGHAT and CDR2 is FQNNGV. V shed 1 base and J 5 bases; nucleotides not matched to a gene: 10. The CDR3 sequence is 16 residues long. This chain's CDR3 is CASSLGDGSGGTEAFF. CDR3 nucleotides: TGTGCCAGCAGCTTAGGTGATGGGTCAGGGGGAACTGAAGCTTTCTTT.

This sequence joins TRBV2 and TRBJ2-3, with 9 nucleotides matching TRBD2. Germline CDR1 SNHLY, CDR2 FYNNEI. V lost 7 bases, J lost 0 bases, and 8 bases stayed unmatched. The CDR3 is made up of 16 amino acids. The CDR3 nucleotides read TGTGCCAGCATTGGTGCTAGCGGGGCTAGCACAGATACGCAGTATTTT. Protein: CASIGASGASTDTQYF. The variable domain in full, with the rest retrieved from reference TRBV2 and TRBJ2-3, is EPEVTQTPSHQVTQMGQEVILRCVPISNHLYFYWYRQILGQKVEFLVSFYNNEISEKSEIFDDQFSVERPDGSNFTLKIRSTKLEDSAMYFCASIGASGASTDTQYFGPGTRLTVL.

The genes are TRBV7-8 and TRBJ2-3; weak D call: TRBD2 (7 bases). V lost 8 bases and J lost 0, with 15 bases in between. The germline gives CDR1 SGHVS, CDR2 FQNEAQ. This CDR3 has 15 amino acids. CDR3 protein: CASRGGAASTDTQYF. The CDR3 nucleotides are TGTGCCAGCCGAGGGGGGGCAGCAAGCACAGATACGCAGTATTTT. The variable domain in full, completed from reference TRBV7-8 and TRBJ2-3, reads GAGVSQSPRYKVAKRGQDVALRCDPISGHVSLFWYQQALGQGPEFLTYFQNEAQLDKSGLPSDRFFAERPEGSVSTLKIQRTQQEDSAVYLCASRGGAASTDTQYFGPGTRLTVL.

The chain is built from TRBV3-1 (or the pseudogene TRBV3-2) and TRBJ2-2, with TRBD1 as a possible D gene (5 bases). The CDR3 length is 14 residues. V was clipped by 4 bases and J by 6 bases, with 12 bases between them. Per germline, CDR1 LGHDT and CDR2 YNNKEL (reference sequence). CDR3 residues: CASSPTGGAGELFF. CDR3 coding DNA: TGTGCCAGCAGCCCAACAGGTGGGGCCGGGGAGCTGTTTTTT.

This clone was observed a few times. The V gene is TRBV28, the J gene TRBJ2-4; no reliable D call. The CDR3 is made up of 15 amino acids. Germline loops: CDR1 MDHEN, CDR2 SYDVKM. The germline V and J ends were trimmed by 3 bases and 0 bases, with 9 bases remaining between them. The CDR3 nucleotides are TGTGCCAGCAGTTTGGGCCAGGTAGCCAAAAACATTCAGTACTTC. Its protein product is CASSLGQVAKNIQYF.

Here the CDR3 reads CASTVRGLAYEQYF. CDR3 DNA sequence: TGTGCCAGCACCGTCAGGGGATTGGCCTACGAGCAGTACTTC. The chain employs TRBV2 and TRBJ2-7; a possible D gene is TRBD1 (6 bases). Germline CDR1 is SNHLY and CDR2 is FYNNEI. The CDR3 is 14 residues long. The V gene lost 7 bases and the J gene lost 2 bases, with 15 bases spanning the gap.

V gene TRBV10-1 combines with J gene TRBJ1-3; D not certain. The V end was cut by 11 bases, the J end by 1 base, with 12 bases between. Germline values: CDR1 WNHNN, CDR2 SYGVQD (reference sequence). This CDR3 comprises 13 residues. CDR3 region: CAWLRGSGNTIYF. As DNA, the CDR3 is TGCGCCTGGCTTCGGGGTTCTGGAAACACCATATATTTT.

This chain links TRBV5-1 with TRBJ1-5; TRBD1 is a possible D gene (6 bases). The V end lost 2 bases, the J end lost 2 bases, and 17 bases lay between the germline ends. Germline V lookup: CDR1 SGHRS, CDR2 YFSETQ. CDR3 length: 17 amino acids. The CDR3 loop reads CASSFGTIGQGNQPQHF. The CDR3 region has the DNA TGCGCCAGCAGCTTCGGGACAATCGGGCAGGGCAATCAGCCCCAGCATTTT.

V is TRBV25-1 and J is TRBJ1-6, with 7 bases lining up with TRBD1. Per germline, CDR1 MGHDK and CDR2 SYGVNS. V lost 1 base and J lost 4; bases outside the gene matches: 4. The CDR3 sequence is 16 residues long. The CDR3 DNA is TGTGCCAGCAGTGAATCAACAGGGGAATATAATTCACCCCTCCACTTT. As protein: CASSESTGEYNSPLHF. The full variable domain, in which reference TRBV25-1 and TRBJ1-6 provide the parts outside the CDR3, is EADIYQTPRYLVIGTGKKITLECSQTMGHDKMYWYQQDPGMELHLIHYSYGVNSTEKGDLSSESTVSRIRTEHFPLTLESARPSHTSQYLCASSESTGEYNSPLHFGNGTRLTVT.

CDR3 loop: CASSSGGGPLAGASYNEQFF. For the CDR3, the DNA is TGTGCCAGCAGCAGCGGGGGAGGCCCACTAGCGGGGGCTTCCTACAATGAGCAGTTCTTC. The V call is TRBV9, the J call TRBJ2-1, with TRBD2 matching 11 bases. Germline CDR1 SGDLS, CDR2 YYNGEE. The CDR3 spans 20 residues. Trimming took 4 bases from V and 1 from J; bases not matched to a gene: 16.

CDR3 residues: CASTRERGGEQYF. DNA of the CDR3: TGCGCCAGCACACGCGAGCGGGGGGGGGAGCAGTACTTC. This chain uses TRBV5-1 with TRBJ2-7; 10 bases line up with TRBD2. Trimming cost V 6 bases and J 7 bases; bases outside gene matches: 7. Germline CDR1 is SGHRS and CDR2 is YFSETQ. There are 13 residues in the CDR3.

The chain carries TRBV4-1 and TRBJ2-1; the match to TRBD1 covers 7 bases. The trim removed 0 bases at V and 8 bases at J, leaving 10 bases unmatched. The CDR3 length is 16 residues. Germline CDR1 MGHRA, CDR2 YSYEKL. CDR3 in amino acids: CASSQDEGASVYEQFF. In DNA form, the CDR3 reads TGCGCCAGCAGCCAAGATGAGGGGGCTTCGGTCTATGAGCAGTTCTTC.

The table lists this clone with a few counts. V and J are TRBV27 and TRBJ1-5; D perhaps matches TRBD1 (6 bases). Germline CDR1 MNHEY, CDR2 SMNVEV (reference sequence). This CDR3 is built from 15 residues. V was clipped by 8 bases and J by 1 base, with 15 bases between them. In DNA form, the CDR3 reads TGTGCCAGCCGGACAGTTCGAGAAAGCAATCAGCCCCAGCATTTT. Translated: CASRTVRESNQPQHF.

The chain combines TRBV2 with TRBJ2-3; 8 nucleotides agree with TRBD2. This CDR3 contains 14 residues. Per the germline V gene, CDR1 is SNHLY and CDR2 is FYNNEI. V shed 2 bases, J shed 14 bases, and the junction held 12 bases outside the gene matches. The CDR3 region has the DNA TGTGCCAGCAGTGAACTCTCGGGGGGGGCTAGTCTGTATTTT. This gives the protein CASSELSGGASLYF.

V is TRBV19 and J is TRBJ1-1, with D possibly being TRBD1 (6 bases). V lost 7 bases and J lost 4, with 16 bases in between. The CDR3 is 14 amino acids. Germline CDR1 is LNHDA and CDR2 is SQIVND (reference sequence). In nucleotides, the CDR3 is TGTGCCAGTATCCAAACAGGGCTGGGCACTGAAGCTTTCTTT. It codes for CASIQTGLGTEAFF.